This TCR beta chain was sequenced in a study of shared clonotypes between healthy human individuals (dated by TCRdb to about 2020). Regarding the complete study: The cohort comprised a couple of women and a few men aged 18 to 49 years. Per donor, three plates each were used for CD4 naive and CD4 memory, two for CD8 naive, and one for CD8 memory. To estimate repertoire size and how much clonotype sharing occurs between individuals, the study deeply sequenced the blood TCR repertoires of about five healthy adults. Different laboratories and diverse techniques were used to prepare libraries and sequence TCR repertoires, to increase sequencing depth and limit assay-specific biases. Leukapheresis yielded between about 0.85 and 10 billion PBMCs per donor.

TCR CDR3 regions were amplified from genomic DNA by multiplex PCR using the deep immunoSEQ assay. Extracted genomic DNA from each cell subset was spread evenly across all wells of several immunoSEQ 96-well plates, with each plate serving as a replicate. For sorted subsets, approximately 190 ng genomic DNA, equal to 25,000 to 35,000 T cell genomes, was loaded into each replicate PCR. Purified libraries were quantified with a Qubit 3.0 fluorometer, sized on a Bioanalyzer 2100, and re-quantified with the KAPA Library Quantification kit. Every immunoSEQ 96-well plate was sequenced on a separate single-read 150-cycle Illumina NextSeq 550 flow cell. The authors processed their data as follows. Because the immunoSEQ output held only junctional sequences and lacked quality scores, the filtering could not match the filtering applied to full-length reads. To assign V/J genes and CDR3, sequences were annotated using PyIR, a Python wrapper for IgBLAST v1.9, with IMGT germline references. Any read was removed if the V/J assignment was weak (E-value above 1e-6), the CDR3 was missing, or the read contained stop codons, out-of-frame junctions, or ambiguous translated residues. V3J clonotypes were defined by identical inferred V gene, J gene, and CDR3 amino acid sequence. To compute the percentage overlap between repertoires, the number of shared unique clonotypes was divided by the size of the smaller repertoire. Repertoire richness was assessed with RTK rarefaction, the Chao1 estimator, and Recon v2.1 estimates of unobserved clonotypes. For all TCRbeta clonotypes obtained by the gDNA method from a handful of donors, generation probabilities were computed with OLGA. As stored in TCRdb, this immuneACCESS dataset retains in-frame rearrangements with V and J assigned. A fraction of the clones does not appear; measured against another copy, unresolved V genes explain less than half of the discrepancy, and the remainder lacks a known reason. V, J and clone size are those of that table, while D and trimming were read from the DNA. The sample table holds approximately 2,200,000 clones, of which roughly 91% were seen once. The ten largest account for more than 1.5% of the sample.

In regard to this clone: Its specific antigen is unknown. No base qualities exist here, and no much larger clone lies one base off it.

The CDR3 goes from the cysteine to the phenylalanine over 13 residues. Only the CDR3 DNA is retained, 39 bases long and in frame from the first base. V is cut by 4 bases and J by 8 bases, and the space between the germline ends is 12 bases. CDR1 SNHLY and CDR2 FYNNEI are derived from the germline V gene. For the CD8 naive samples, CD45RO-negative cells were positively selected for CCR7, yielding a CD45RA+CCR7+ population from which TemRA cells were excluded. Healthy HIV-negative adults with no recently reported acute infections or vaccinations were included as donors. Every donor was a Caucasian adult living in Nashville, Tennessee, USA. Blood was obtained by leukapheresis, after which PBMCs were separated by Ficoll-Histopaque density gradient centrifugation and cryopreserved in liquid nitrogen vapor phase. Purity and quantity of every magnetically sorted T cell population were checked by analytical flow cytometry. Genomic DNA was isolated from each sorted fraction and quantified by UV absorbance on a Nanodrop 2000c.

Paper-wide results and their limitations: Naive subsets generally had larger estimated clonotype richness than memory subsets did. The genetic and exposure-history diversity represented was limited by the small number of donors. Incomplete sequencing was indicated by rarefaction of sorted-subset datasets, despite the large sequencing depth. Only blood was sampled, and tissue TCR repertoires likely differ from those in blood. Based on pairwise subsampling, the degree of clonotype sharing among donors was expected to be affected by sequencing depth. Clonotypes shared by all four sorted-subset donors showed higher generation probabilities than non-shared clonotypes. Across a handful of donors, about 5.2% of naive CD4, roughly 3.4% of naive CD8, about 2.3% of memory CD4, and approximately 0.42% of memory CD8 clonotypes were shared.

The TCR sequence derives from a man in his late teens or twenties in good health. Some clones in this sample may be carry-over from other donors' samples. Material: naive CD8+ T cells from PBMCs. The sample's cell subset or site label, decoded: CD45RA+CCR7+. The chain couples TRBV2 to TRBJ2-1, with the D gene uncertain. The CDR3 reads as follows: CASSVSASYEQFF. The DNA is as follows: TGTGCCAGCAGTGTCTCGGCTTCTTATGAGCAGTTCTTC.